The clone carrying this T cell receptor beta chain has ten or more counts. Its antigen is not identified. This record comes from a study of T cells in Graves' hyperthyroidism and ophthalmopathy. Researchers amplified the TCR beta CDR3 regions from RNA transcripts. The TCR CDR3 first-round RT-PCR relied on the HTBI primer set. TCRdb re-analysed the multiplex PCR reads in MiXCR, keeping a single row per CDR3 protein. Here the sample spans hundreds of thousands of distinct CDR3 sequences, approximately 15% being singletons. Fresh 10 ml peripheral blood yielded PBMCs. Points from the study as a whole: Most thyroid clonotypes with frequency above 0.001 were detected in blood.

CDR1 and CDR2 (germline): SGHVS, FQNEAQ. The CDR3 loop spans 14 amino acids. The V and J ends lost 5 bases and 8 bases respectively, with 18 bases between them. Sequenced sample: blood. The sequence came from a woman between 35 and 50 years old with Graves' ophthalmopathy. This chain links TRBV7-8 with TRBJ1-2; possible D gene TRBD1, 5 bases. The CDR3 is CASSSRDPGSGYTF. The CDR3, as DNA: TGTGCCAGCAGCAGCAGGGACCCGGGGAGCGGCTACACCTTC.